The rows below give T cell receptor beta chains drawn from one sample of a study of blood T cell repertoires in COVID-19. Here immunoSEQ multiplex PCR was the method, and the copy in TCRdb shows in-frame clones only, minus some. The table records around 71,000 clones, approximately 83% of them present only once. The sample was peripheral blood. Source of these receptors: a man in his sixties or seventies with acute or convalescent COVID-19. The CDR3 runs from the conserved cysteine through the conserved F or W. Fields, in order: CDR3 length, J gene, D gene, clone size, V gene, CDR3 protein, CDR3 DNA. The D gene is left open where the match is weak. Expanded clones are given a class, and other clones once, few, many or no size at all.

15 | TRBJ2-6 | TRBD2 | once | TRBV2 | CASSAGGSGANVLTF | TGTGCCAGCAGTGCGGGGGGATCTGGGGCCAACGTCCTGACTTTC
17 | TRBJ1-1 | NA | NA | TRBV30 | CAWSVGTGRELGTEAFF | TGTGCCTGGAGTGTTGGTACAGGGAGGGAGTTGGGGACTGAAGCTTTCTTT
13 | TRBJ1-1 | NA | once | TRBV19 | CASSIGGEGEAFF | TGTGCCAGTAGTATCGGGGGGGAGGGTGAAGCTTTCTTT
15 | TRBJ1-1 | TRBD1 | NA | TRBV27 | CASSLYRGGSSEAFF | TGTGCCAGCAGTTTATACAGGGGAGGTTCTTCTGAAGCTTTCTTT
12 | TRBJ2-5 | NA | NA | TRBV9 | CASSVDRETQYF | TGTGCCAGCAGCGTAGACAGGGAGACCCAGTACTTC
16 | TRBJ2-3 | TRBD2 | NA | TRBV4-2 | CASSQSSLAATDTQYF | TGTGCCAGCAGCCAATCGTCACTAGCGGCCACAGATACGCAGTATTTT
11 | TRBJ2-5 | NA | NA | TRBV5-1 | CASSFKETQYF | TGCGCCAGCAGCTTTAAAGAGACCCAGTACTTC
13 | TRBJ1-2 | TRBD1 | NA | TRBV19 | CASEGRGRGGYTF | TGTGCCAGCGAGGGCAGGGGGCGCGGTGGCTACACCTTC
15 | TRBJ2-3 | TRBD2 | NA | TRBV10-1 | CASNPGLGVTDTQYF | TGCGCCAGCAACCCGGGACTAGGTGTCACAGATACGCAGTATTTT
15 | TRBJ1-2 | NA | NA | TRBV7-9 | CASSPPYGGEGGYTF | TGTGCCAGCAGCCCCCCGTACGGGGGAGAGGGTGGCTACACCTTC
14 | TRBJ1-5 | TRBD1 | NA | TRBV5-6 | CASSFGTGTQPQHF | TGTGCCAGCAGCTTCGGGACAGGGACTCAGCCCCAGCATTTT
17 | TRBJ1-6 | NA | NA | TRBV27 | CASSPQDGGRYNSPLHF | TGTGCCAGCAGTCCCCAGGACGGGGGTCGGTATAATTCACCCCTCCACTTT
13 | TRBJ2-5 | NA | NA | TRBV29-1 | CSVSGPGGETQYF | TGCAGCGTTTCGGGCCCCGGAGGGGAGACCCAGTACTTC
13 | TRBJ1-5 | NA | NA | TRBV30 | CAWSLTGNQPQHF | TGTGCCTGGAGTTTAACAGGGAATCAGCCCCAGCATTTT
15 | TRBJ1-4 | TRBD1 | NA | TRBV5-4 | CASSPLQGADEKLFF | TGTGCCAGCAGCCCCCTCCAGGGGGCAGATGAAAAACTGTTTTTT
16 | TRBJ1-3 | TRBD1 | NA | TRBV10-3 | CAISESAGGRGNTIYF | TGTGCCATCAGTGAGTCGGCAGGGGGCCGTGGAAACACCATATATTTT
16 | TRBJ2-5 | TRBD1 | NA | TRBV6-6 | CASSRRQGGAQETQYF | TGTGCCAGCAGTCGACGACAGGGGGGGGCCCAAGAGACCCAGTACTTC
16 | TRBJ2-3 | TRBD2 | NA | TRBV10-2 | CASRDSGRGPTDTQYF | TGCGCCAGCAGAGATAGCGGGAGGGGACCCACAGATACGCAGTATTTT
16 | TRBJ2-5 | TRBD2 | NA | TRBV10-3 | CAISESKAGREETQYF | TGTGCCATCAGTGAGTCGAAGGCCGGGAGGGAAGAGACCCAGTACTTC
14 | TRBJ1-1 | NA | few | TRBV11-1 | CASSLANSLEEAFF | TGTGCCAGCAGCTTAGCAAACAGCCTTGAAGAAGCTTTCTTT
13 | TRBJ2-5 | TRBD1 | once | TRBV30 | CAWSRDSEETQYF | TGTGCCTGGAGCAGGGACAGTGAAGAGACCCAGTACTTC
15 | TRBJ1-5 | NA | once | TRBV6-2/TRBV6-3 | CASSYQMGSNQPQHF | TGTGCCAGCAGTTACCAAATGGGCAGCAATCAGCCCCAGCATTTT
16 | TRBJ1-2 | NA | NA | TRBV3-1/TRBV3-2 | CASSQTDRLGPIGYTF | TGTGCCAGCAGCCAAACTGACAGGCTGGGACCTATCGGCTACACCTTC
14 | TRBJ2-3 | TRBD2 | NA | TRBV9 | CASAETSGTDTQYF | TGTGCCAGCGCCGAGACTAGCGGCACAGATACGCAGTATTTT
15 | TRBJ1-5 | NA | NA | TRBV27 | CASRGLGLSNQPQHF | TGTGCCTCCAGAGGTTTGGGGCTTAGCAATCAGCCCCAGCATTTT
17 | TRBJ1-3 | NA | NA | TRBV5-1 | CASSLEFGGGSGNTIYF | TGCGCCAGCAGCTTGGAGTTTGGGGGAGGCTCTGGAAACACCATATATTTT
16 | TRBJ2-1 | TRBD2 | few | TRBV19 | CAAGGTSGRSVDEQFF | TGTGCCGCGGGAGGGACTAGCGGGAGGTCCGTCGATGAGCAGTTCTTC
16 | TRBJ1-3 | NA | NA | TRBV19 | CASSSRDAASGNTIYF | TGTGCCAGTAGCTCCAGGGATGCCGCCTCTGGAAACACCATATATTTT
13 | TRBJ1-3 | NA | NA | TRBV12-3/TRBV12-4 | CASSVSSGNTIYF | TGTGCCAGCAGTGTTAGCTCTGGAAACACCATATATTTT
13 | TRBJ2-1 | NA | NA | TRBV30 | CAWSVGRGNEQFF | TGTGCCTGGAGTGTTGGCAGGGGCAATGAGCAGTTCTTC
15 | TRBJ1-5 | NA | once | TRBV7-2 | CASSFRAFSNQPQHF | TGTGCCAGCAGCTTCAGGGCGTTTAGCAATCAGCCCCAGCATTTT
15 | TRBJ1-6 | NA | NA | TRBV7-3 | CASSLQGPGDSPLHF | TGTGCCAGCAGCTTACAGGGTCCGGGCGATTCACCCCTCCACTTT
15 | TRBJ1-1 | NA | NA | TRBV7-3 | CASSLPQGLNTEAFF | TGTGCCAGCAGCCTTCCGCAGGGGTTGAACACTGAAGCTTTCTTT
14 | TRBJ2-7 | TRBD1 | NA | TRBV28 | CASRVTGGAYEQYF | TGTGCCAGCAGGGTGACAGGGGGTGCCTACGAGCAGTACTTC
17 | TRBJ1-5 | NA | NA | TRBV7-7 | CASSLNRTRGGDQPQHF | TGTGCCAGCAGCTTAAACCGGACTCGCGGAGGGGATCAGCCCCAGCATTTT
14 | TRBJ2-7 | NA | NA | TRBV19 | CASSIDSWNYEQYF | TGTGCCAGTAGTATTGACAGCTGGAACTACGAGCAGTACTTC
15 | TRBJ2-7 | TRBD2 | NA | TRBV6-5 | CASSSSLRERDEQYF | TGTGCCAGCAGTTCCTCCTTGCGGGAGAGGGACGAGCAGTACTTC
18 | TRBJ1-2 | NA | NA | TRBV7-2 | CASSLAYTLSQSNYGYTF | TGTGCCAGCAGCTTAGCCTATACGTTGTCGCAATCAAACTATGGCTACACCTTC
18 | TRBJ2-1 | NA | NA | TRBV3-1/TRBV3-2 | CASSQYISGQLSYNEQFF | TGTGCCAGCAGCCAATATATCAGCGGGCAACTCTCCTACAATGAGCAGTTCTTC
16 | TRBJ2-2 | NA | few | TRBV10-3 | CAISPKERANTGELFF | TGTGCCATCAGTCCTAAAGAGCGCGCGAACACCGGGGAGCTGTTTTTT
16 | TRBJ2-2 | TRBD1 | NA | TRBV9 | CASSPNRGSGTGELFF | TGTGCCAGCAGCCCTAACAGGGGATCGGGCACCGGGGAGCTGTTTTTT
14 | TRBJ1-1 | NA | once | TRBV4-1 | CASSQAGDPGWAFF | TGCGCCAGCAGCCAAGCGGGGGACCCCGGTTGGGCTTTCTTT
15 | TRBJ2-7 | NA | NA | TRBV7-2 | CASSLSGNPSYEQYF | TGTGCCAGCAGCTTAAGCGGCAATCCCTCCTACGAGCAGTACTTC
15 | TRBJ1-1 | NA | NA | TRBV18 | CASSPLQARDTEAFF | TGTGCCAGCTCACCGCTACAGGCTCGGGACACTGAAGCTTTCTTT